Listed below are T cell receptor beta chains from one sample, sequenced in a study of blood T cell repertoires in COVID-19. Only in-frame clones appear in the TCRdb table, and some are missing; sequencing was by immunoSEQ multiplex PCR. Counted here are roughly 250,000 clones, approximately 83% occurring once; the ten biggest clones make up 4% to 5.5%. The sample comprised peripheral blood. These receptors came from a man aged 45-65 years with active or convalescent COVID-19. CDR3s include the opening cysteine and the closing phenylalanine or tryptophan. D genes are given only for firm matches. Not all rows give a size; the values are once, few, many and, for expanded clones, a class.

v_gene,j_gene,d_gene,abundance,CDR3aa,CDR3nt
TRBV20-1,TRBJ2-2,TRBD2,NA,CSASPGTSGGTNTGELFF,TGCAGTGCTAGTCCCGGGACTAGCGGGGGGACGAACACCGGGGAGCTGTTTTTT
TRBV5-8,TRBJ1-2,TRBD1,NA,CASSLGQVYYGYTF,TGTGCCAGCAGCTTAGGACAGGTTTACTATGGCTACACCTTC
TRBV19,TRBJ2-7,NA,NA,CASSEQGRRYEQYF,TGTGCCAGTAGCGAACAGGGCCGCAGATACGAGCAGTACTTC
TRBV6-6,TRBJ2-7,TRBD1,once,CASSYAGGSYEQYF,TGTGCCAGCAGTTACGCAGGGGGCTCCTACGAGCAGTACTTC
TRBV28,TRBJ2-1,NA,NA,CASTGNEQFF,TGTGCCAGCACCGGGAATGAGCAGTTCTTC
TRBV24-1,TRBJ2-3,TRBD1,NA,CATRDRGADTQYF,TGTGCCACCAGGGACAGGGGAGCAGATACGCAGTATTTT
TRBV6-6,TRBJ2-3,TRBD2,NA,CASRVAGGTDTQYF,TGTGCCAGCAGAGTAGCGGGGGGTACAGATACGCAGTATTTT
TRBV4-1,TRBJ2-3,TRBD2,NA,CASSHPSGGDTQYF,TGCGCCAGCAGCCACCCTAGCGGCGGAGATACGCAGTATTTT
TRBV5-1,TRBJ2-5,TRBD1,NA,CASSLKQGQETQYF,TGCGCCAGCAGCTTGAAACAGGGGCAAGAGACCCAGTACTTC
TRBV13,TRBJ2-3,TRBD2,NA,CASSLEVAGGTDTQYF,TGTGCCAGCAGCTTAGAGGTAGCGGGGGGTACAGATACGCAGTATTTT
TRBV7-7,TRBJ2-3,TRBD2,NA,CASSFTSGGTDTQYF,TGTGCCAGCAGCTTTACTAGCGGGGGGACAGATACGCAGTATTTT
TRBV4-2,TRBJ1-5,NA,NA,CASSQEGGSNQPQHF,TGTGCCAGCAGCCAAGAGGGGGGTAGCAATCAGCCCCAGCATTTT
TRBV6-5,TRBJ1-6,TRBD1,few,CASRDQGDWDSPLHF,TGTGCCAGCAGGGATCAGGGGGATTGGGATTCACCCCTCCACTTT
TRBV5-1,TRBJ2-5,TRBD2,NA,CASSFQAGDQETQYF,TGCGCCAGCAGCTTCCAAGCGGGGGACCAAGAGACCCAGTACTTC
TRBV7-6,TRBJ1-6,NA,NA,CASSFKTGNSPLHF,TGTGCCAGCAGCTTCAAGACAGGCAATTCACCCCTCCACTTT